A single sample is the source of the 26 T cell receptor beta chains below, sequenced in a study of beta chain features in type 1 diabetes listed by TCRdb under 2018. Libraries were prepared through the immunoSEQ multiplex PCR assay. The High Capacity cDNA Reverse Transcription Kit was used to reverse transcribe all of the isolated RNA, meaning that expressed TCRB transcripts were what got sequenced. Sourced from immuneACCESS, this table was stored by TCRdb with only in-frame sequences that have V and J called. A share of the clones is absent; for the studies checked, an unresolved V gene accounts for under half, and the remainder has no known explanation. Within this sample are around 430,000 clones, with 30% of them counted one time only. Around 0.065% of the sample is taken by the ten largest. Sequencing used naive CD4+ T cells from blood. The label giving this sample's cell subset or site can be read as: true naive CD4+ T cells. These receptors all come from a man between 18 and 29 years old in good health.

This clone appeared a few times. The J gene is TRBJ2-2, the V gene TRBV29-1; TRBD1 aligns across 8 bases. V was pared by 4 bases and J by 5 bases, with 6 bases of the junction left unmatched. Germline V gene data show CDR1 as SQVTM and CDR2 as ANQGSEA. This CDR3 spans 14 amino acids. The CDR3 DNA reads TGCAGCGTTGCCCGGACAGGGATGACCGGGGAGCTGTTTTTT. This encodes CSVARTGMTGELFF.

This clone was seen a single time. The rearrangement uses TRBV30 and TRBJ1-3; 8 bases are a match to TRBD1. Germline lookup yields CDR1 GTSNPN and CDR2 SVGIG (reference sequence). The V and J ends lost 7 bases and 0 bases, in that order; junction bases with no gene match: 8. The CDR3 spans 15 residues. DNA for the CDR3: TGTGCCTTAGCCCGGACAGGGAACTCTGGAAACACCATATATTTT. Translation gives CALARTGNSGNTIYF.

DNA of the CDR3: TGTGCCAGCAGCTTAACCACCGGGAGTGAGACCCAGTACTTC. This gives the protein CASSLTTGSETQYF. The chain couples TRBV7-3 to TRBJ2-5; possible D gene TRBD2, 6 bases. The CDR3 runs to 14 residues. CDR1 and CDR2 from the germline V gene are SGHTA and FQGTGA. Trimming took off 0 bases at V and 5 bases at J, with 10 bases between the two ends.

On this clone itself: The same CDR3 arises from other DNA sequences in this sample as well. This chain connects TRBV2 to TRBJ1-5; D not resolved. Trimming cost V 3 bases and J 2 bases, with 5 bases left between them. Germline CDR1 is SNHLY and CDR2 is FYNNEI. CDR3 length: 13 amino acids. The CDR3 DNA is TGTGCCAGCAGTGATGAAGGCAATCAGCCCCAGCATTTT. The encoded protein is CASSDEGNQPQHF.

The genes are TRBV28 and TRBJ1-1; 8 positions match TRBD1. The CDR3 sequence is 15 residues long. Germline V gene data show CDR1 as MDHEN and CDR2 as SYDVKM. Trimming removed 4 bases from V and 6 bases from J; junction bases left unmatched: 10. CDR3: CASSSRPTGVAEAFF. The CDR3 region has the DNA TGTGCCAGCAGTTCCCGGCCGACAGGGGTTGCTGAAGCTTTCTTT.

In this sample, this clone turned up a few times. This chain uses TRBV14 with TRBJ2-1; D gene unclear. V was cut by 5 bases and J by 9 bases, with 14 bases left in between. This CDR3 is 13 amino acids long. From germline, CDR1 is SGHDN and CDR2 FVKESK. The CDR3 nucleotides read TGTGCCAGCAGCTCCCCGACAATAGGTGAGCAGTTCTTC. This gives the protein CASSSPTIGEQFF.

This sequence joins TRBV29-1 and TRBJ1-1, with no clear D. CDR1 and CDR2 from the germline V gene are SQVTM and ANQGSEA. V dropped 6 bases and J dropped 3 bases, with 14 bases sitting between them. The length of the CDR3 is 13 residues. CDR3 DNA sequence: TGCAGCGTGGTAAGGACGGACCACACTGAAGCTTTCTTT. It is translated as CSVVRTDHTEAFF.

The CDR3 bases are TGTGCCAGCAGACGACAACAGCCGGCGGGAGGCTACAATGAGCAGTTCTTC. It encodes CASRRQQPAGGYNEQFF. V gene TRBV27 combines with J gene TRBJ2-1; 8 nucleotides agree with TRBD2. Trimming cost V 6 bases and J 3 bases; bases outside gene matches: 13. This CDR3 has 17 amino acids. The germline gives CDR1 MNHEY, CDR2 SMNVEV (reference sequence).

This clone occurred a few times. J is TRBJ2-7 and V is TRBV7-9; D is possibly TRBD1 (5 bases). V was cut by 6 bases and J by 2 bases, with 14 bases left in between. This CDR3 region has 14 residues. CDR1 and CDR2 (germline): SEHNR, FQNEAQ (reference sequence). This chain's CDR3 is CASSLHQGPYEQYF. The CDR3 DNA follows: TGTGCCAGCAGTTTGCACCAGGGCCCCTACGAGCAGTACTTC.

This clone has just a few counts. The chain is built from TRBV15 and TRBJ2-5; TRBD1 or TRBD2 may be the D gene (6 bases each). Germline loops: CDR1 LNHNV, CDR2 YYDKDF (reference sequence). The CDR3 is 16 residues long. The germline V and J ends were trimmed by 0 bases and 5 bases, with 16 bases remaining between them. CDR3 loop: CATSRDRSGAGETQYF. The CDR3, as DNA: TGTGCCACCAGCAGAGACCGGTCAGGGGCGGGGGAGACCCAGTACTTC.

This clone was detected a few times. The chain is built from TRBV30 and TRBJ1-1; D not certain. This CDR3 has 11 amino acids. Looked up from germline, CDR1 is GTSNPN and CDR2 is SVGIG (reference sequence). Trimming removed 4 bases from V and 1 base from J, with 4 bases in between. In DNA, the CDR3 is TGTGCCTGGAAGACGAACACTGAAGCTTTCTTT. Translated: CAWKTNTEAFF.

The genes are TRBV15 and TRBJ2-3, with 8 nucleotides matching TRBD2. Germline CDR1 is LNHNV and CDR2 is YYDKDF (reference sequence). The CDR3 consists of 16 residues. V dropped 3 bases and J dropped 4; count of bases not matched to a gene: 9. CDR3 in amino acids: CATSRVSSGSSDTQYF. CDR3 coding DNA: TGTGCCACCAGCAGGGTGTCGAGCGGGAGTTCAGATACGCAGTATTTT.

The V and J genes are TRBV10-3 and TRBJ2-7, with 7 bases identical to TRBD2. Trimming cost V 6 bases and J 2 bases; bases outside gene matches: 7. Germline V gene data show CDR1 as ENHRY and CDR2 as SYGVKD. The CDR3 has 14 amino acids. As DNA, the CDR3 is TGTGCCATCAGCGGGGAGCGGGGTACCTACGAGCAGTACTTC. It is translated as CAISGERGTYEQYF.

The chain couples TRBV5-6 to TRBJ2-1, with TRBD2 matching 11 bases. The CDR3 is 17 amino acids. The germline gives CDR1 SGHDT, CDR2 YYEEEE. Germline trimming cut 5 bases from V and 3 bases from J; bases unmatched to any gene: 10. The CDR3 DNA is TGTGCCAGCAGGATGATAGCGGGAGGGCCGTTCTACAATGAGCAGTTCTTC. Its translation: CASRMIAGGPFYNEQFF.

This rearrangement joins TRBV10-3 to TRBJ2-3; perhaps TRBD1 as D (5 bases). From germline, CDR1 is ENHRY and CDR2 SYGVKD. CDR3 length: 15 residues. The V and J ends lost 2 bases and 0 bases respectively, with 9 bases between them. CDR3 region: CAISEQGRSTDTQYF. The CDR3 DNA reads TGTGCCATCAGTGAGCAGGGTCGTAGCACAGATACGCAGTATTTT.

The chain uses TRBV30 and TRBJ2-3, with 7 bases lining up with TRBD2. The CDR3 runs 13 residues. With V trimmed by 6 bases and J by 2 bases, 5 bases remained unmatched. Per the germline V gene, CDR1 is GTSNPN and CDR2 is SVGIG (reference sequence). CDR3 residues: CACLADYTDTQYF. Here the CDR3 DNA reads TGTGCCTGCCTAGCGGACTACACAGATACGCAGTATTTT.

This clone was found a few times. The chain is built from TRBV4-2 and TRBJ2-1; maybe TRBD2 (6 bases). Germline V lookup: CDR1 LGHNA, CDR2 YNFKEQ. V was shortened by 0 bases and J by 2 bases, with 8 bases between the two germline ends. The CDR3 contains 15 residues. The CDR3: CASSQDSGAYNEQFF. The CDR3 bases are TGTGCCAGCAGCCAAGATAGCGGCGCCTACAATGAGCAGTTCTTC.

The gene calls are TRBV30 and TRBJ2-7; 8 bases align to TRBD1. V trimming: 5 bases; J trimming: 3 bases; junction bases outside the gene matches: 18. CDR1 is GTSNPN and CDR2 is SVGIG in the germline V gene (reference sequence). The CDR3 is made up of 17 amino acids. The CDR3 DNA reads as TGTGCCTGGGGACAGGGAGCCGGGTACTTAAGCCACTACGAGCAGTACTTC. It encodes CAWGQGAGYLSHYEQYF.

The chain couples TRBV29-1 to TRBJ1-1, with 9 positions matching TRBD1. The CDR3 contains 15 residues. In germline, CDR1 is SQVTM, CDR2 ANQGSEA. J lost 1 base, V lost 7 bases, and 10 bases had no gene match. This chain's CDR3 is CSGTMWGQGNTEAFF. CDR3 DNA: TGCAGCGGCACCATGTGGGGACAGGGGAACACTGAAGCTTTCTTT.

The chain's CDR3 is CAWSVPQLYNEQFF. The DNA for the CDR3 is TGTGCCTGGAGTGTACCCCAGTTGTACAATGAGCAGTTCTTC. This rearrangement joins TRBV30 to TRBJ2-1; no clear D. Looked up from germline, CDR1 is GTSNPN and CDR2 is SVGIG (reference sequence). CDR3 length equals 14 residues. Between the trimmed V and J ends, which lost 0 bases and 4 bases, there was a span of 10 bases. Using reference TRBV30 and TRBJ2-1 for the parts outside the CDR3, the full variable domain is SQTIHQWPATLVQPVGSPLSLECTVEGTSNPNLYWYRQAAGRGLQLLFYSVGIGQISSEVPQNLSASRPQDRQFILSSKKLLLSDSGFYLCAWSVPQLYNEQFFGPGTRLTVL.

Notes on this clone: Mismatch with germline at one junction end may stem from a read error. The chain couples TRBV15 to TRBJ2-7; TRBD2 might be the D (6 bases). The CDR3 runs 17 residues. Germline V gene sequence: CDR1 LNHNV, CDR2 YYDKDF (reference sequence). CDR3 loop: CATSRLKGTYSRYDQYF. CDR3 in DNA: TGTGCCACCAGCAGACTAAAAGGGACTTATTCGCGCTACGACCAGTACTTC.

The CDR3 reads CASSARTESYEQYF. The CDR3 bases are TGTGCCAGCAGCGCCCGGACAGAGTCCTACGAGCAGTACTTC. The V gene is TRBV9, the J gene TRBJ2-7; D may be TRBD1 (6 bases). Looked up from germline, CDR1 is SGDLS and CDR2 is YYNGEE. The CDR3 consists of 14 residues. V shed 3 bases and J shed 1 base, with 11 bases lying between them.

This clone was detected only a few times. The rearrangement uses TRBV10-3 and TRBJ2-5; TRBD2 aligns across 7 bases. With 8 bases clipped from V and 4 bases from J, the junction kept 13 bases outside the gene matches. Germline V CDR1 and CDR2: ENHRY, SYGVKD. This CDR3 is built from 15 residues. In DNA form, the CDR3 reads TGTGCCATCCGCGAACGGGGAGCGGGACCAGAGACCCAGTACTTC. Protein: CAIRERGAGPETQYF.

V gene TRBV7-2 combines with J gene TRBJ2-3; D uncertain. This CDR3 has 13 residues. The germline V and J ends were trimmed by 5 bases and 8 bases, with 14 bases remaining between them. Germline loops: CDR1 SGHTA, CDR2 FQGNSA. The CDR3 protein is CASSERGGITQYF. The CDR3 region has the DNA TGTGCCAGCAGCGAGCGAGGCGGAATTACGCAGTATTTT.

The rearrangement joins TRBV27 to TRBJ1-2; maybe TRBD1 (5 bases). This CDR3 is built from 15 residues. The V and J ends lost 0 bases and 3 bases respectively, with 11 bases between them. Germline loops: CDR1 MNHEY, CDR2 SMNVEV (reference sequence). This CDR3 is CASSLSPREDYGYTF. The CDR3 nucleotides read TGTGCCAGCAGTTTATCGCCCAGGGAGGACTATGGCTACACCTTC.

V is TRBV27 and J is TRBJ2-6; possibly TRBD2 for D (6 bases). The CDR3 sequence is 15 residues long. Deletions cut 8 bases from V and 1 base from J, with 12 bases between. Germline CDR1 is MNHEY and CDR2 is SMNVEV (reference sequence). The CDR3 region is CASRVRGSGANVLTF. CDR3 DNA: TGTGCCAGCCGAGTACGGGGGTCTGGGGCCAACGTCCTGACTTTC.